The entry below describes one T cell receptor beta chain. This record comes from a study of blood T cell repertoires in COVID-19. The CDR3 has 14 residues. V lost 0 bases to trimming and J lost 8 bases, with 14 bases between them. Germline values: CDR1 SGDLS, CDR2 YYNGEE. Generated by immunoSEQ multiplex PCR, the TCRdb table keeps only in-frame clones and is missing some. The table shows about 150,000 clones, with roughly nine tenths occurring only once. The material sequenced was peripheral blood. The sequence came from a human donor with COVID-19, enrolled during active disease. The donor label of this sample is uncertain. The J gene is TRBJ1-2, the V gene TRBV9, with D hard to call. CDR3: CASSVEEGLGGYTF. The CDR3 region has the DNA TGTGCCAGCAGCGTAGAGGAGGGATTGGGAGGCTACACCTTC.